This paragraph covers one T cell receptor (beta chain) sequence. The CDR3 totals 14 residues. The data were taken from a study of OX40 agonist ivuxolimab in advanced cancers. The repertoire was sequenced with immunoSEQ multiplex PCR; TCRdb's copy has only in-frame clones and lacks some. The sample lists about 82,000 clones; approximately 92% were seen once. The material sequenced was CD4+ or CD8+ T cells sorted from blood, taken in a trial of the OX40 agonist ivuxolimab. The chain employs TRBV21-1 and TRBJ2-2; the table's TRBD1 call for D was not verified on the DNA. TRBV21-1 is an annotated pseudogene. This clonotype originated in an adult with an advanced solid tumor such as melanoma, head and neck, liver or kidney cancer. The CDR3 loop is CASNRGLKAGELFF. CDR3 sequence (DNA): TGTGCCAGCAACAGGGGGCTGAAGGCCGGGGAGCTGTTTTTT.